This T cell receptor (beta chain) is from a study of T cells in Graves' hyperthyroidism and ophthalmopathy. Study-level results: Median prediction lead before ophthalmopathy onset was around seven months with the model.

The CDR3 is 13 amino acids. Germline CDR1 is SGHDN and CDR2 is FVKESK. V gave up 1 base and J gave up 7 bases, with 7 bases separating them. The investigators amplified TCR beta CDR3 regions from RNA transcripts. The TCR CDR3 was amplified in a first-round RT-PCR using the HTBI primer set. TCRdb reanalysed the multiplex PCR reads using MiXCR and keeps one entry per CDR3 protein. The sample has fewer than 650,000 distinct CDR3 sequences; 46% are singletons. In regard to this clonotype: Its cognate antigen is unknown.

The study left out patients who had uncontrolled infection, other autoimmune disease, pregnancy or lactation. The rearrangement links TRBV14 to TRBJ1-4, with D possibly matching TRBD1 (5 bases). The material sequenced was peripheral blood or thyroid tissue (not recorded which). The source is an adult woman with Graves' disease, either hyperthyroidism or ophthalmopathy (not recorded which). The CDR3 is CASSQGGVEKLFF. In DNA form, the CDR3 reads TGTGCCAGCAGCCAAGGAGGGGTTGAAAAACTGTTTTTT. Full variable domain (outside the CDR3, taken from reference TRBV14 and TRBJ1-4): EAGVTQFPSHSVIEKGQTVTLRCDPISGHDNLYWYRRVMGKEIKFLLHFVKESKQDESGMPNNRFLAERTGGTYSTLKVQPAELEDSGVYFCASSQGGVEKLFFGSGTQLSVL.